This T cell receptor (beta chain) was identified during a study of blood T cells in healthy people across ages. Study-wide findings and caveats: Per million T cells, TCR beta diversity dropped about linearly as age rose.

This CDR3 is built from 15 residues. The germline gives CDR1 SGHTA, CDR2 FQGNSA. V lost 1 base and J lost 0, with 4 bases in between. The second PCR ran 7 to 11 cycles with a sample-barcoded 5' primer and J-beta primers. Each CDR3 protein is one row after TCRdb ran MiXCR on the 5' RACE reads. The repertoire consists of more than 1.4 million distinct CDR3 sequences, with roughly 40% occurring once and the leading ten covering 7.9%. This clonotype came up many times. Its matching antigen is unknown. This sequence joins TRBV7-2 and TRBJ1-6; no reliable D call. Sequences were obtained from blood. The clonotype originates from a young woman in good health. The CDR3 reads CASSLESSYNSPLHF. The CDR3 nucleotides read TGTGCCAGCAGCTTAGAGAGCTCCTATAATTCACCCCTCCACTTT.